The clone carrying this T cell receptor (beta chain) was detected ten times or more. Its specificity is unknown. An end of the junction differs from the germline gene, which may be a read error. The sample is drawn from a study of T cells in Graves' hyperthyroidism and ophthalmopathy. Study findings and constraints: Most thyroid-expanded clonotypes above 0.001 were also found in blood.

Amplified TCR beta CDR3 regions came from RNA transcripts. An initial round of RT-PCR targeting the TCR CDR3 relied on the HTBI primer set. TCRdb called the multiplex PCR reads again in MiXCR, with one record for every CDR3 protein. The data hold 800,000 or so distinct CDR3 sequences, with about 38% observed a single time. Germline CDR1 reads SEHNR; CDR2 reads FQNEAQ (reference sequence). This CDR3 is 11 amino acids long. The definition of stable Graves' hyperthyroidism was no ophthalmopathy progression within 18 months. Patients with uncontrolled infections, other autoimmune diseases, pregnancy or lactation were excluded. Out of 10 ml of fresh peripheral blood came the PBMCs.

This sequence joins TRBV7-9 and TRBJ2-7; D is unclear. This sequence was found in a young man with Graves' hyperthyroidism. Sequencing was performed on blood. CDR3 in amino acids: CASSLGSGQVF. CDR3 nucleotide sequence: TGTGCCAGCAGCTTAGGATCAGGCCAAGTGTTC. Full variable domain (remainder filled in from reference TRBV7-9 and TRBJ2-7): DTGVSQNPRHKITKRGQNVTFRCDPISEHNRLYWYRQTLGQGPEFLTYFQNEAQLEKSRLLSDRFSAERPKGSFSTLEIQRTEQGDSAMYLCASSLGSGQVFGPGTRLTVT.